This T cell receptor beta chain comes out of a study of PD-1 blockade in mismatch repair-deficient tumors. Study context: Enrolled about 2012-2016, patients had progressing, pretreated mismatch repair-deficient cancers of over nine types. Regarding the study as a whole: Tumor-resident clones, often undetectable pretreatment in blood, expanded then contracted after pembrolizumab.

As to time point: approximately eleven-day in vitro stimulation with candidate neoantigen peptide 4. Trimming shortened V by 6 bases and J by 4 bases, and 18 bases separated the two germline ends. Germline CDR1 and CDR2: SQVTM and ANQGSEA. The CDR3 is 14 amino acids. About this clone: Its target is unknown.

Data came from immunoSEQ multiplex PCR; TCRdb stores just in-frame clones and leaves some out. The sample lists over 14,000 clones, around four fifths occurring once. This chain uses TRBV29-1 with TRBJ1-1, with D perhaps TRBD1 (5 bases). This sample comprised cells cultured in vitro, obtained from a patient treated with pembrolizumab. The receptor's source is an adult with mismatch repair-deficient cancer. The CDR3: CSVGAGEGGTEAFF. In DNA form, the CDR3 reads TGCAGCGTCGGAGCGGGGGAGGGCGGCACTGAAGCTTTCTTT.